The 21 T cell receptor beta chains reported below all come from one sample, sequenced in a study of blood T cell repertoires in COVID-19. Generated by immunoSEQ multiplex PCR, the TCRdb table keeps only in-frame clones and is missing some. The sample yields hundreds of thousands of clones, about 87% seen once. Sample: peripheral blood. Receptor source: a woman in her forties or fifties with COVID-19, enrolled during active disease.

This sequence joins TRBV18 and TRBJ2-3; TRBD1 might be the D (5 bases). The CDR3 sequence is 13 residues long. Germline-derived CDR1 and CDR2 are KGHSH and LQKENI. Trimming took off 5 bases at V and 3 bases at J, with 9 bases between the two ends. CDR3 residues: CASSKQVTDTQYF. The CDR3 DNA reads TGTGCCAGCTCAAAACAGGTAACAGATACGCAGTATTTT.

The gene calls are TRBV5-1 and TRBJ1-4, with no clear D. V was clipped by 4 bases and J by 4 bases, with 14 bases between them. The germline V gene encodes CDR1 SGHRS and CDR2 YFSETQ. This CDR3 has 15 amino acids. Written as DNA, the CDR3 is TGCGCCAGCAGCCCCGCGGGCGGAGTTAATGAAAAACTGTTTTTT. It yields the protein CASSPAGGVNEKLFF.

The chain recombines TRBV7-2 with TRBJ2-2; D possibly corresponds to TRBD2 (6 bases). The CDR3 length is 14 residues. Germline V gene sequence: CDR1 SGHTA, CDR2 FQGNSA. The V gene lost 1 base and the J gene lost 5 bases, with 8 bases spanning the gap. CDR3 in amino acids: CASSLGGVTGELFF. CDR3 bases: TGTGCCAGCAGCTTAGGCGGGGTGACCGGGGAGCTGTTTTTT.

The rearrangement uses TRBV7-9 and TRBJ1-2; 7 bases line up with TRBD1. J was trimmed by 7 bases and V by 8 bases; bases with no gene match: 19. Germline CDR1 is SEHNR and CDR2 is FQNEAQ (reference sequence). This CDR3 spans 16 amino acids. CDR3 region: CASDQPGTEIRGGYTF. The CDR3 DNA follows: TGTGCCAGCGACCAACCCGGGACAGAAATAAGGGGTGGCTACACCTTC.

V usage is TRBV19 and J usage is TRBJ1-4; D perhaps matches TRBD1 (6 bases). The CDR3 has 16 residues. Trimming removed 1 base from V and 8 bases from J, with 17 bases in between. CDR1 LNHDA and CDR2 SQIVND come from the germline V gene (reference sequence). Written as DNA, the CDR3 is TGTGCCAGTAGTATAGTAAGGCAGGGGACGGGAGAAAAACTGTTTTTT. This sequence encodes CASSIVRQGTGEKLFF.

The chain couples TRBV6-6 to TRBJ1-2; D ambiguous. V shed 6 bases and J shed 2 bases, with 7 bases lying between them. This CDR3 spans 12 amino acids. Germline CDR1 reads MNHNY; CDR2 reads SVGAGI (reference sequence). The CDR3 DNA sequence: TGTGCCAGCAGGAGAGAAAACTATGGCTACACCTTC. Translating it yields CASRRENYGYTF.

J is TRBJ1-1 and V is TRBV5-1, with a tentative D call TRBD1 (6 bases). Germline assignment: CDR1 SGHRS and CDR2 YFSETQ. V was pared by 4 bases and J by 0 bases, with 16 bases between. This CDR3 is 16 amino acids long. CDR3 sequence (DNA): TGCGCCAGCAGCCACAGGACGGACAGCATGAACACTGAAGCTTTCTTT. Amino acid sequence: CASSHRTDSMNTEAFF.

The count of this clone is one. The chain is built from TRBV20-1 and TRBJ1-6; 8 bases are a match to TRBD1. V trimming: 3 bases; J trimming: 10 bases; junction bases outside the gene matches: 8. Germline CDR1 and CDR2: DFQATT and SNEGSKA (reference sequence). The CDR3 is made up of 14 amino acids. The CDR3 spells CSASSGTGGSPLHF. As DNA, the CDR3 is TGCAGTGCTAGTTCGGGGACAGGAGGATCACCCCTCCACTTT.

This chain links TRBV24-1 with TRBJ2-1, with 10 bases that match TRBD2. The CDR3 totals 16 residues. Germline CDR1 is KGHDR and CDR2 is SFDVKD. Losses at the gene ends were 4 bases for V and 6 bases for J; bases not matched to a gene: 8. CDR3 protein: CATSDPQASGGNEQFF. The CDR3 DNA sequence: TGTGCCACCAGTGACCCCCAGGCTAGCGGGGGCAATGAGCAGTTCTTC.

V gene TRBV29-1 combines with J gene TRBJ1-2; 7 bases align to TRBD1. J gave up 4 bases and V 3 bases, and 2 bases lay outside the gene matches. The CDR3 is 12 amino acids. Germline CDR1 and CDR2: SQVTM and ANQGSEA. CDR3 sequence (DNA): TGCAGCGTTGATCGGACAGGCTATGGCTACACCTTC. Translated: CSVDRTGYGYTF.

The chain uses TRBV6-5 and TRBJ1-1; D not resolved. Trimming took 2 bases from V and 6 from J, leaving 10 bases between them. Germline V CDR1 and CDR2: MNHEY, SVGAGI. This CDR3 is built from 13 residues. CDR3 amino acids: CASSYASLSEAFF. The DNA of the CDR3 is TGTGCCAGCAGTTACGCGTCGCTCTCTGAAGCTTTCTTT.

The chain combines TRBV24-1 with TRBJ1-1; possible D gene TRBD1, 6 bases. In germline, CDR1 is KGHDR, CDR2 SFDVKD. The V and J ends lost 0 bases and 11 bases respectively, with 15 bases between them. CDR3 size: 14 residues. CDR3 residues: CATSDLSGVQGAFF. DNA for the CDR3: TGTGCCACCAGTGATTTGTCCGGAGTCCAGGGGGCTTTCTTT.

V and J are TRBV11-3 and TRBJ2-3; D gene ambiguous. CDR3 length: 13 amino acids. CDR1 SGHNT and CDR2 YENEEA come from the germline V gene. V shed 5 bases and J shed 3 bases, with 9 bases lying between them. CDR3 sequence reads: CASSQARTDTQYF. As DNA, the CDR3 is TGTGCCAGCAGCCAGGCCCGGACAGATACGCAGTATTTT.

This clone was seen just once. The chain joins TRBV12-3 or TRBV12-4 to TRBJ2-1, with D possibly matching TRBD2 (6 bases). Trimming removed 6 bases at V and 7 bases at J, with 10 bases between. The length of the CDR3 is 12 residues. The CDR3 reads CASRMGGNEQFF. The CDR3 region has the DNA TGTGCCAGCAGGATGGGGGGAAATGAGCAGTTCTTC.

This chain joins TRBV5-1 and TRBJ2-2; perhaps TRBD2 as D (6 bases). The CDR3 spans 16 residues. Trimming took 4 bases from V and 2 from J, leaving 15 bases between them. In germline, CDR1 is SGHRS, CDR2 YFSETQ. DNA for the CDR3: TGCGCCAGCAGCCTCCGGGACTCTTATAACACCGGGGAGCTGTTTTTT. This encodes CASSLRDSYNTGELFF.

J is TRBJ1-2 and V is TRBV19, with a possible D match to TRBD1 (5 bases). Germline assignment: CDR1 LNHDA and CDR2 SQIVND (reference sequence). Trimming pared 10 bases from V and 6 bases from J, leaving 24 bases between. The length of the CDR3 is 15 residues. The CDR3 coding sequence is TGTGCCACCTCGACGGGGGGTGGGCGGATTAATGGCTACACCTTC. Amino acid sequence: CATSTGGGRINGYTF.

The genes are TRBV7-7 and TRBJ2-5, with TRBD2 identical over 10 bases. Per the germline V gene, CDR1 is SSHAT and CDR2 is FNYEAQ (reference sequence). The CDR3 is 16 amino acids. Trimming at V came to 3 bases and at J to 5 bases, leaving 9 bases not matched to a gene. CDR3 sequence reads: CASSLGRAGGQETQYF. The CDR3 DNA reads as TGTGCCAGCAGCTTGGGGAGAGCGGGGGGGCAGGAGACCCAGTACTTC. Combining the CDR3 with reference TRBV7-7 and TRBJ2-5 gives the whole variable domain GAGVSQSPRYKVTKRGQDVTLRCDPISSHATLYWYQQALGQGPEFLTYFNYEAQPDKSGLPSDRFSAERPEGSISTLTIQRTEQRDSAMYRCASSLGRAGGQETQYFGPGTRLLVL.

CDR3 sequence reads: CASSPAGGRAQPQHF. CDR3 nucleotides: TGTGCCAGCTCCCCCGCAGGGGGACGCGCTCAGCCCCAGCATTTT. The chain uses TRBV3-1 (or the pseudogene TRBV3-2) and TRBJ1-5; 7 bases align to TRBD1. The CDR3 totals 15 residues. The germline CDR1 and CDR2 sequences are LGHDT and YNNKEL (reference sequence). V shed 8 bases, J shed 6 bases, and the junction held 13 bases outside the gene matches.

This clone was seen a single time. The rearrangement joins TRBV3-1 (or the pseudogene TRBV3-2) to TRBJ1-1; D perhaps matches TRBD1 (5 bases). The length of the CDR3 is 14 residues. V was cut by 7 bases and J by 8 bases, with 20 bases left in between. Germline CDR1 LGHDT, CDR2 YNNKEL (reference sequence). DNA of the CDR3: TGTGCCAGCACCTCAAACCCCCAAGGACAAGAAGCTTTCTTT. This codes for CASTSNPQGQEAFF.

This clone appeared once. The chain is built from TRBV7-9 and TRBJ2-1; D is perhaps TRBD1 (6 bases). V gave up 5 bases and J gave up 8 bases, with 22 bases separating them. Germline V gene sequence: CDR1 SEHNR, CDR2 FQNEAQ (reference sequence). The CDR3 extends over 16 amino acids. The DNA for the CDR3 is TGTGCCAGCAGCCCGTTACAATACAGGGTTGTTGATGAGCAGTTCTTC. Its protein is CASSPLQYRVVDEQFF.

This clone was found once. The V call is TRBV7-9, the J call TRBJ1-2; D may be TRBD1 (5 bases). V was cut by 1 base and J by 2 bases, with 20 bases left in between. Germline V gives CDR1 SEHNR, CDR2 FQNEAQ (reference sequence). The CDR3 extends over 18 amino acids. CDR3 protein: CASSLGSQVGRGNYGYTF. CDR3 bases: TGTGCCAGCAGCTTAGGTTCACAGGTCGGGCGGGGGAACTATGGCTACACCTTC.